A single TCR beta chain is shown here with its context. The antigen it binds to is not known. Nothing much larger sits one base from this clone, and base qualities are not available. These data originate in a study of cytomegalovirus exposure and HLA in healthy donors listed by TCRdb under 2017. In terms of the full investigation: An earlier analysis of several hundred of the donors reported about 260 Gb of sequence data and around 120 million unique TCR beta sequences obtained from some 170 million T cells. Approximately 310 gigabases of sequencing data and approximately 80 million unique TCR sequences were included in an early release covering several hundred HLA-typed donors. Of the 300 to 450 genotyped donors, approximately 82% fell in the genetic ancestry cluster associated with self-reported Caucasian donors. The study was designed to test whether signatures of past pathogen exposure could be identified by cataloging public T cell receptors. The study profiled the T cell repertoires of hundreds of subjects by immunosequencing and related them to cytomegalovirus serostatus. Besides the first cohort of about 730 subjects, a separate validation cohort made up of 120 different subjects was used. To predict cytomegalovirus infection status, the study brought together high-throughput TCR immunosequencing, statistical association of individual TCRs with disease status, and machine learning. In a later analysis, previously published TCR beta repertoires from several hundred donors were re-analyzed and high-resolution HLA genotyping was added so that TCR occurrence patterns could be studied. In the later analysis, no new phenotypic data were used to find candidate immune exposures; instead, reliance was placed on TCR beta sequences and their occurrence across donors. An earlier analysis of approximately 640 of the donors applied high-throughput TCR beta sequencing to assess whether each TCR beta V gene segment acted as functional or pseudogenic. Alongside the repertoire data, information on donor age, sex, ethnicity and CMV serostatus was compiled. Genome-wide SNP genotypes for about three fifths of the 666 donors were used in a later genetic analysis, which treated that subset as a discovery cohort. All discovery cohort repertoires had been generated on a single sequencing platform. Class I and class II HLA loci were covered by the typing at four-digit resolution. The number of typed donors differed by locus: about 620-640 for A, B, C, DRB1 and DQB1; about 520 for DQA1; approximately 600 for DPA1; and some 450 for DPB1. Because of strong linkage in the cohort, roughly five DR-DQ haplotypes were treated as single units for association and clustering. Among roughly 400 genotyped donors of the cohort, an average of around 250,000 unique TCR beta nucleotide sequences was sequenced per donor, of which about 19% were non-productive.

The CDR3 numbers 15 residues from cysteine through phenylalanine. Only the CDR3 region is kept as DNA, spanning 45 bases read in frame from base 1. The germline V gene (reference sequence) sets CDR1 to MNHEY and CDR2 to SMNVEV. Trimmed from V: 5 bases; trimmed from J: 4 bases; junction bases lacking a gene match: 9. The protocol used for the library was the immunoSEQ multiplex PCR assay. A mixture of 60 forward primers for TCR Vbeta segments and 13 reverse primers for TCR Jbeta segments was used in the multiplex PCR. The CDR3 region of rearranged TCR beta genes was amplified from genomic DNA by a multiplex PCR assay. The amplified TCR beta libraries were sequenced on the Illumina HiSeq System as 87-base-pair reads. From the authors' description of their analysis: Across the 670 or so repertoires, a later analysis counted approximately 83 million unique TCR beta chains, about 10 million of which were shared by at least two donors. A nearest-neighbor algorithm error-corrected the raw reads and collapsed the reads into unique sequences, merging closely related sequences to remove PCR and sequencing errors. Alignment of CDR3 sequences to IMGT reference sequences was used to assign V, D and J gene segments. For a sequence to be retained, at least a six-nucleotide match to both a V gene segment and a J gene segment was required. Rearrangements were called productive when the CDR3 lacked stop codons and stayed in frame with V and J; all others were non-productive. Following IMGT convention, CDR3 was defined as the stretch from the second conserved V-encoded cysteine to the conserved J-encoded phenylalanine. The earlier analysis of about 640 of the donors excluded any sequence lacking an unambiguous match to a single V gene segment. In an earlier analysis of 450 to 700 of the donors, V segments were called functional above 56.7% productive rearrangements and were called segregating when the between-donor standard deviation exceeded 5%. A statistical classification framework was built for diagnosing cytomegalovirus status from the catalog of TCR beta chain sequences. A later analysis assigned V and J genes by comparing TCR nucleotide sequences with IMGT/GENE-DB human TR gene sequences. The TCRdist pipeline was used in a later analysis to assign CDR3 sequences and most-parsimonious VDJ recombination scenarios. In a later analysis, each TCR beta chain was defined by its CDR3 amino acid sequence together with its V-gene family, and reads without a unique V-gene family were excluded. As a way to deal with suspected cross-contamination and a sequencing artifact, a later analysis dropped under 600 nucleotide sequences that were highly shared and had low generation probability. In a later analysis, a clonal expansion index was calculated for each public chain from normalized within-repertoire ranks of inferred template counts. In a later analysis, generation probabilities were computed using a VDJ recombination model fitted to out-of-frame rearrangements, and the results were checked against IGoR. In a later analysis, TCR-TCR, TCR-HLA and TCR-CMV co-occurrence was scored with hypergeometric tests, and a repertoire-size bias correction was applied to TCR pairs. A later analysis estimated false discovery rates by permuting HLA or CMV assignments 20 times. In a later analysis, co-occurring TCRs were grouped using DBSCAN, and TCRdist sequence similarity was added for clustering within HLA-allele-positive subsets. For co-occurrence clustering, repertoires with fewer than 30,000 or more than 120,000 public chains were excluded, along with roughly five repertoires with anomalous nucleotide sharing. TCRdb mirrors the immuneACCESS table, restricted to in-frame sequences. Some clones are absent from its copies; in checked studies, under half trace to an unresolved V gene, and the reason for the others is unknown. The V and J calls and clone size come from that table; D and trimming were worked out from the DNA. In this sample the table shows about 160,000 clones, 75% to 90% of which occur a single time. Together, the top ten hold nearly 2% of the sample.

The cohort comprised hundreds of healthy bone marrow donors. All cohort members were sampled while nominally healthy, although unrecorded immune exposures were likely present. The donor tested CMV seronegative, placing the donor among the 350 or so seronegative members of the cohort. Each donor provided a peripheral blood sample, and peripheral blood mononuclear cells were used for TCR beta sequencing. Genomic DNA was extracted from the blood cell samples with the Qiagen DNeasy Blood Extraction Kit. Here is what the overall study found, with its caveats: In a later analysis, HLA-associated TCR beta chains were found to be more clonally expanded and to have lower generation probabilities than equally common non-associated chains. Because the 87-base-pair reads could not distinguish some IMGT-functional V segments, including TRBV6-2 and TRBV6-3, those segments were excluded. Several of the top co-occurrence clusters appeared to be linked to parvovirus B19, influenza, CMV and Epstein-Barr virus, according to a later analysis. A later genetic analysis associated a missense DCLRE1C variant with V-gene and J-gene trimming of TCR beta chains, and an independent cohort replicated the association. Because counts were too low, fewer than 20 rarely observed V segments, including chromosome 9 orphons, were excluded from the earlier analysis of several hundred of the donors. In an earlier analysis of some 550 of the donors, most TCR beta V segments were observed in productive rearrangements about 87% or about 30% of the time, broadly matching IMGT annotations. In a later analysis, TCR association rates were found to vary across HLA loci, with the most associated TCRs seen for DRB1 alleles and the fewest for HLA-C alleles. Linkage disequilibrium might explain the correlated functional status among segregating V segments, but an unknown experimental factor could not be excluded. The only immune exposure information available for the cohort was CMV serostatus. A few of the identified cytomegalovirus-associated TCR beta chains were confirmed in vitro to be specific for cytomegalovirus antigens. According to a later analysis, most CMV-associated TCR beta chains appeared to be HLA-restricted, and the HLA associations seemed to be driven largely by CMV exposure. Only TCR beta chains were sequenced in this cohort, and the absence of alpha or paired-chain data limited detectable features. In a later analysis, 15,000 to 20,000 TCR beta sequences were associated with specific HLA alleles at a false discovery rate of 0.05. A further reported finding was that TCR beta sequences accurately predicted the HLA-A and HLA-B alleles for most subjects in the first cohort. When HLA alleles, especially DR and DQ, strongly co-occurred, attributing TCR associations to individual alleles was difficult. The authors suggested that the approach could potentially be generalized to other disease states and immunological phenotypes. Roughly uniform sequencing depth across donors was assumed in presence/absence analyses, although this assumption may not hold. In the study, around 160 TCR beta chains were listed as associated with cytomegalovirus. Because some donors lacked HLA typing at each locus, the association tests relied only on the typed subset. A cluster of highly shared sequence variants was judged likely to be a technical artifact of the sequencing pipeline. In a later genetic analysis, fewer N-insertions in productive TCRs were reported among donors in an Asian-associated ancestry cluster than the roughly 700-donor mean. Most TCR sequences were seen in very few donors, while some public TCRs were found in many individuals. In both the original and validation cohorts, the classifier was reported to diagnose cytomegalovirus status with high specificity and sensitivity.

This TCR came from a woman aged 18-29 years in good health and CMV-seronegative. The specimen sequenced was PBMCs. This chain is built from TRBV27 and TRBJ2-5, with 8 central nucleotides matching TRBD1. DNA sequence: TGTGCCAGCAGTCCGCCAGGGGGCATGATAGAGACCCAGTACTTC. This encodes CASSPPGGMIETQYF.